Here is one T cell receptor (beta chain) with its context. This entry belongs to a study of cytomegalovirus exposure and HLA in healthy donors. Germline V CDR1 and CDR2: SNHLY, FYNNEI. Trimming shortened V by 5 bases and J by 5 bases, and 6 bases separated the two germline ends. The CDR3 has 11 residues. The PCR used 60 Vbeta and 13 Jbeta primers. Sequenced by immunoSEQ multiplex PCR; TCRdb stores in-frame clones only, minus some. Of just over 150,000 clones detected, around 84% appear once; the ten largest clones hold 2% to 2.5%. Sequencing used PBMCs. This sequence was found in a woman aged 18-29 years in good health and CMV-seronegative. V is TRBV2 and J is TRBJ2-5, with D tentatively TRBD1 (5 bases). CDR3 DNA sequence: TGTGCCAGCAGTAGGGGCGAGACCCAGTACTTC. Translating gives CASSRGETQYF.